A few counts support the clone carrying this TCR beta chain. Its antigen is undetermined. This specimen belongs to a study of cytomegalovirus exposure and HLA in healthy donors. Broader study findings: Later work associated over 15,000 TCR beta sequences with HLA alleles at 0.05 false discovery rate. Reportedly, HLA-A and HLA-B alleles of most subjects were accurately predicted from TCR beta.

In the PCR, 60 Vbeta and 13 Jbeta primers were used. The repertoire was sequenced with immunoSEQ multiplex PCR; TCRdb's copy has only in-frame clones and lacks some. The sample has approximately 100,000 clones; roughly a tenth are singletons. Material for sequencing was PBMCs. This clonotype originated in a man aged 35 to 55 in good health and CMV-seropositive.

The CDR3 sequence: CASSLWSGGGRDEQFF. The CDR3 coding sequence is TGTGCCAGCAGCTTGTGGTCAGGGGGCGGTAGGGATGAGCAGTTCTTC. The genes are TRBV5-8 and TRBJ2-1; 8 nucleotides agree with TRBD1. Looked up from germline, CDR1 is SGHTS and CDR2 is YDEGEE. The V and J ends lost 1 base and 8 bases, in that order; junction bases with no gene match: 11. The CDR3 contains 16 residues.